These 19 T cell receptor beta chains were sequenced from one sample in a study of blood T cell repertoires in COVID-19. Generated by immunoSEQ multiplex PCR, the TCRdb table keeps only in-frame clones and is missing some. The repertoire holds 260,000 or so clones, with 81% as singletons. The source material was peripheral blood. These receptors were taken from a woman aged 80 or over with COVID-19, enrolled during active disease.

The chain joins TRBV7-2 to TRBJ2-6, with 7 bases aligning to TRBD1. Germline CDR1 is SGHTA and CDR2 is FQGNSA. Germline trimming cut 1 base from V and 0 bases from J; bases unmatched to any gene: 9. This CDR3 is 19 amino acids long. CDR3 nucleotide sequence: TGTGCCAGCAGCTTAGTCCGTGAAGGGGGCTTCTCTGGGGCCAACGTCCTGACTTTC. Residues: CASSLVREGGFSGANVLTF.

V is TRBV30 and J is TRBJ2-7; TRBD1 agrees at 7 bases. V trimming: 4 bases; J trimming: 6 bases; junction bases outside the gene matches: 6. CDR1 is GTSNPN and CDR2 is SVGIG in the germline V gene (reference sequence). The CDR3 length is 12 residues. The CDR3: CAWMRGRSEQYF. In DNA form, the CDR3 reads TGTGCCTGGATGAGGGGGCGAAGCGAGCAGTACTTC.

The chain couples TRBV5-6 to TRBJ1-5, with TRBD1 as a possible D gene (5 bases). Per germline, CDR1 SGHDT and CDR2 YYEEEE. V was trimmed by 1 base and J by 9 bases, leaving 8 bases between them. The CDR3 length is 12 residues. The CDR3 DNA reads as TGTGCCAGCAGCTTGAGGGGTTGGCCCCAGCATTTT. Encoded protein: CASSLRGWPQHF.

V is TRBV15 and J is TRBJ1-2; 8 positions match TRBD1. Looked up from germline, CDR1 is LNHNV and CDR2 is YYDKDF (reference sequence). V was pared by 3 bases and J by 1 base, with 7 bases of the junction left unmatched. The CDR3 extends over 16 amino acids. The CDR3 DNA sequence: TGTGCCACCAGCAGTGGACAGGGTAAAATTAACTATGGCTACACCTTC. It is translated as CATSSGQGKINYGYTF.

The chain links TRBV7-8 to TRBJ1-2; 7 positions agree with TRBD1. The CDR3 has 17 residues. Germline V CDR1 and CDR2: SGHVS, FQNEAQ. V lost 1 base, J lost 0 bases, and 8 bases stayed unmatched. CDR3 sequence: CASSLVATGAPNYGYTF. The CDR3 DNA reads as TGTGCCAGCAGCTTAGTGGCTACAGGGGCCCCTAACTATGGCTACACCTTC.

CDR3 nucleotide sequence: TGTGCCAGCAGAGCTCGACAGGGGGGTAATGAAAAACTGTTTTTT. Residues: CASRARQGGNEKLFF. This chain connects TRBV5-8 to TRBJ1-4; 9 positions agree with TRBD1. This CDR3 has 15 residues. V shed 5 bases, J shed 4 bases, and the junction held 6 bases outside the gene matches. The germline gives CDR1 SGHTS, CDR2 YDEGEE.

V gene TRBV19 combines with J gene TRBJ1-2; D is possibly TRBD1 (5 bases). CDR1 LNHDA and CDR2 SQIVND come from the germline V gene (reference sequence). The ends were cut back, 4 bases at V and 9 bases at J, with 15 bases in the middle. The CDR3 contains 13 residues. CDR3 loop: CASSTPGRGSYTF. As DNA, the CDR3 is TGTGCCAGTAGTACCCCGGGTCGGGGGAGCTACACCTTC.

A note on this clone: This sample also contains other DNA sequences that code for the same CDR3. V gene TRBV29-1 combines with J gene TRBJ2-5; TRBD2 is a possible D gene (7 bases). Germline V gives CDR1 SQVTM, CDR2 ANQGSEA. With 6 bases removed from V and 4 bases from J, the gap between germline ends came to 12 bases. This CDR3 contains 12 residues. The CDR3 spells CSVDRGGETQYF. As DNA, the CDR3 is TGCAGCGTGGATAGGGGGGGAGAGACCCAGTACTTC. The full variable domain, with the rest looked up from reference TRBV29-1 and TRBJ2-5, is SAVISQKPSRDICQRGTSLTIQCQVDSQVTMMFWYRQQPGQSLTLIATANQGSEATYESGFVIDKFPISRPNLTFSTLTVSNMSPEDSSIYLCSVDRGGETQYFGPGTRLLVL.

The gene calls are TRBV19 and TRBJ1-3; 9 nucleotides agree with TRBD1. Germline V lookup: CDR1 LNHDA, CDR2 SQIVND (reference sequence). CDR3 size: 15 residues. V was clipped by 11 bases and J by 0 bases; unmatched bases: 8. CDR3 coding DNA: TGTGCCGGATCAACAGGGGGCAGCTCTGGAAACACCATATATTTT. It specifies CAGSTGGSSGNTIYF. The whole variable domain, filled in from reference TRBV19 and TRBJ1-3, reads DGGITQSPKYLFRKEGQNVTLSCEQNLNHDAMYWYRQDPGQGLRLIYYSQIVNDFQKGDIAEGYSVSREKKESFPLTVTSAQKNPTAFYLCAGSTGGSSGNTIYFGEGSWLTVV.

CDR3 in amino acids: CASSWTGKETQYF. In DNA form, the CDR3 reads TGTGCCAGCAGCTGGACAGGGAAAGAGACCCAGTACTTC. The chain carries TRBV3-1 (or the pseudogene TRBV3-2) and TRBJ2-5; 8 positions agree with TRBD1. The V and J ends lost 5 bases and 3 bases, in that order; junction bases with no gene match: 2. The length of the CDR3 is 13 residues. The germline V gene has CDR1 LGHDT and CDR2 YNNKEL (reference sequence).

The chain joins TRBV3-1 (or the pseudogene TRBV3-2) to TRBJ1-2; D is unresolved. Germline V gene sequence: CDR1 LGHDT, CDR2 YNNKEL (reference sequence). V lost 3 bases to trimming and J lost 7 bases, with 6 bases between them. This CDR3 comprises 11 residues. The CDR3: CASSHPLGYTF. CDR3 nucleotide sequence: TGTGCCAGCAGCCACCCCCTTGGCTACACCTTC.

The V call is TRBV7-8, the J call TRBJ2-1, with 9 bases matching TRBD2. Per the germline V gene, CDR1 is SGHVS and CDR2 is FQNEAQ. This CDR3 has 15 amino acids. V lost 1 base, J lost 4 bases, and 2 bases stayed unmatched. CDR3 nucleotides: TGTGCCAGCAGCTTAGTAGCGGGAGTGTACAATGAGCAGTTCTTC. It yields the protein CASSLVAGVYNEQFF.

The chain employs TRBV24-1 and TRBJ2-1; 8 bases are shared with TRBD2. J lost 13 bases, V lost 3 bases, and 7 bases had no gene match. CDR1 and CDR2 (germline): KGHDR, SFDVKD. This CDR3 has 13 residues. The CDR3 bases are TGTGCCACCAGTGATAGCGGACTAGCCCCACAGTTCTTC. It translates to CATSDSGLAPQFF.

The rearrangement uses TRBV7-2 and TRBJ2-7; a possible D gene is TRBD2 (5 bases). This CDR3 has 14 residues. The V end was cut by 1 base, the J end by 3 bases, with 10 bases between. Germline V gene data show CDR1 as SGHTA and CDR2 as FQGNSA. The CDR3 DNA reads as TGTGCCAGCAGCTTAGGTGGGAGCCACTACGAGCAGTACTTC. Translating it yields CASSLGGSHYEQYF.

This chain links TRBV6-2 or TRBV6-3 with TRBJ2-7, with 9 bases lining up with TRBD2. The CDR3 runs to 15 residues. Germline V gene lookup returns CDR1 MNHEY and CDR2 SVGEGT. After removal of 4 bases from V and 6 bases from J, the junction contained 10 bases not matched to a gene. The CDR3: CASSSLSGSRSEQYF. The DNA of the CDR3 is TGTGCCAGCAGTTCTCTTAGCGGGAGTCGGTCCGAGCAGTACTTC.

V usage is TRBV30 and J usage is TRBJ1-3; D perhaps matches TRBD1 (6 bases). The CDR3 extends over 14 amino acids. CDR1 and CDR2 (germline): GTSNPN, SVGIG (reference sequence). Between the trimmed V and J ends, which lost 6 bases and 0 bases, there was a span of 12 bases. This CDR3 is CACSGTSSGNTIYF. In DNA, the CDR3 is TGTGCCTGCTCCGGGACAAGCTCTGGAAACACCATATATTTT.

The rearrangement links TRBV10-3 to TRBJ1-2, with D possibly matching TRBD1 (5 bases). The CDR3 has 15 amino acids. The V end lost 0 bases, the J end lost 5 bases, and 13 bases lay between the germline ends. Germline CDR1 is ENHRY and CDR2 is SYGVKD. CDR3 sequence reads: CAISESAGGIYGYTF. In DNA, the CDR3 is TGTGCCATCAGTGAGTCGGCCGGGGGAATATATGGCTACACCTTC.

The V and J genes are TRBV7-9 and TRBJ2-2, with D perhaps TRBD2 (6 bases). With 4 bases removed from V and 4 bases from J, the gap between germline ends came to 13 bases. CDR1 is SEHNR and CDR2 is FQNEAQ in the germline V gene (reference sequence). The CDR3 is 15 residues long. The CDR3 sequence: CASSSGRTGTGELFF. The CDR3 DNA reads as TGTGCCAGCAGCTCCGGGAGAACGGGCACCGGGGAGCTGTTTTTT. Together with reference TRBV7-9 and TRBJ2-2, the CDR3 gives the full variable domain: DTGVSQNPRHKITKRGQNVTFRCDPISEHNRLYWYRQTLGQGPEFLTYFQNEAQLEKSRLLSDRFSAERPKGSFSTLEIQRTEQGDSAMYLCASSSGRTGTGELFFGEGSRLTVL.

On this clone: Other DNA variants within this sample encode the same CDR3. V is TRBV5-1 and J is TRBJ2-5; possibly TRBD2 for D (5 bases). Trimming took 0 bases from V and 1 from J, leaving 7 bases between them. Germline assignment: CDR1 SGHRS and CDR2 YFSETQ. The CDR3 loop spans 14 amino acids. The CDR3 reads CASSLGGLQETQYF. The CDR3 DNA is TGCGCCAGCAGCTTGGGAGGGCTCCAAGAGACCCAGTACTTC.